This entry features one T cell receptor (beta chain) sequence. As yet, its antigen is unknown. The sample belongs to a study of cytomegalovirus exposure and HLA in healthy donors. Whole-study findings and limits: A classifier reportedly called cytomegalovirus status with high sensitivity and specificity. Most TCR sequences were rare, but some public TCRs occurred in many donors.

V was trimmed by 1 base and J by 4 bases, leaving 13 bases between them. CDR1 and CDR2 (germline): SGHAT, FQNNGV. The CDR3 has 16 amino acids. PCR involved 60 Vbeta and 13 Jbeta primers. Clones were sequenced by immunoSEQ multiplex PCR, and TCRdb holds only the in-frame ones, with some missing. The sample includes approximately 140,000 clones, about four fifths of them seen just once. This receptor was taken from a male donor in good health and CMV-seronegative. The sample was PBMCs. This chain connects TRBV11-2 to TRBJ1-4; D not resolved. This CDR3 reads CASSLGVRRGNEKLFF. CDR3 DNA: TGTGCCAGCAGCTTAGGTGTACGCCGGGGTAATGAAAAACTGTTTTTT.